This T cell receptor beta chain was observed in a study of cytomegalovirus exposure and HLA in healthy donors (dated by TCRdb to 2015 to 2018). Background for the entire study: The 650 to 800 repertoires of the first cohort and the roughly 110 validation repertoires were produced on the same platform, according to a later analysis. The study was designed to test whether signatures of past pathogen exposure could be identified by cataloging public T cell receptors. In addition to the first cohort of around 670 subjects, a separate validation cohort of 100 to 150 different subjects was used. High-throughput TCR immunosequencing, statistical association of individual TCRs with disease status, and machine learning were combined to predict cytomegalovirus infection status.

The receptor library was made with the immunoSEQ multiplex PCR assay. As for the original processing: A statistical classification framework was built to diagnose cytomegalovirus status from the catalog of TCR beta chain sequences. The table comes from immuneACCESS by way of TCRdb, which keeps in-frame sequences with V and J called. Part of the clones is missing from these tables; in studies checked, under half for an unresolved V gene and the rest for unknown reasons. D and trimming come from the DNA, and the V and J calls and clone size come from that table. The table for this sample lists some 350,000 clones; about nine tenths of them were counted only once. In total, the top ten clones hold roughly 1.1% of the sample. The germline ends are 10 bases apart after V is trimmed by 8 bases and J by 0 bases. The CDR3 runs 13 residues from the cysteine to the phenylalanine. Only CDR3 DNA remains: 39 bases, in frame from the first base. In the germline V gene, CDR1 corresponds to MNHEY and CDR2 to SVGAGI.

Here is what the overall study found, with its caveats: Three of the identified cytomegalovirus-associated TCR beta chains were confirmed in vitro to be specific for cytomegalovirus antigens. A later analysis found that TCRs clustered in the first cohort also tended to co-occur in the 95 to 150 validation repertoires, with roughly 95% of cluster scores above 0. While some public TCRs were present in many individuals, most TCR sequences turned up only very rarely across donors. The study listed around 160 TCR beta chains as associated with cytomegalovirus. A later analysis had no HLA typing for the validation cohort, so co-occurrence there was scored across all 110 or so repertoires. According to the authors, the approach could potentially be generalized to other disease states and immunological phenotypes. Cytomegalovirus status was reported to be diagnosed by the classifier with high specificity and sensitivity in both the original and validation cohorts.

This clone appeared a few times. Which antigen it targets is not known. Base qualities are not provided; no much larger clone lies one nucleotide away. Separate from the roughly 660-subject first cohort, the validation cohort of about 120 subjects was the group to which the donors belonged. This TCR was sampled from a woman aged 25 to 39 in good health and CMV-seropositive. What was sequenced was PBMCs. The sequence links TRBV6-5 to TRBJ1-1; the D region possibly corresponds to TRBD1 (5 bases align). The nucleotide sequence reads as follows: TGTGCCAGCGCCCCAGGGATGAACACTGAAGCTTTCTTT. This gives the protein CASAPGMNTEAFF.